This T cell receptor beta chain was recorded in a study of T cell repertoires in cytomegalovirus infection. Each CDR3 protein is one row after TCRdb ran MiXCR on the reads. The table has 500,000 to 600,000 distinct CDR3 sequences, 16% seen once; the top ten hold 20% to 30%. The germline gives CDR1 SGHTA, CDR2 FQGNSA. Trimming removed 0 bases at V and 4 bases at J, with 15 bases between. The CDR3 is made up of 17 amino acids. This clonotype occurred many times. This chain connects TRBV7-2 to TRBJ2-2, with D perhaps being TRBD1 or TRBD2 (6 bases each). The sequenced sample consisted of CD8+ T cells from PBMCs. This clonotype was obtained from a human donor in good health (CMV status not recorded). Some clones in this sample may be carry-over from other donors' samples. Here the CDR3 DNA reads TGTGCCAGCAGCTTAGCGGGGGGCGGTACTATCACCGGGGAGCTGTTTTTT. It encodes CASSLAGGGTITGELFF.